This TCR beta chain was documented in a study of blood T cell repertoires in COVID-19. Study-wide context: From T cells, B-cell-depleted T cells, or PBMCs came the material, which was cDNA or gDNA.

The repertoire was sequenced with immunoSEQ multiplex PCR; TCRdb's copy has only in-frame clones and lacks some. The sample lists about 200,000 clones; 80% to 85% were seen once. The V and J ends lost 5 bases and 4 bases respectively, with 8 bases between them. This CDR3 region has 12 residues. CDR1 is LGHNA and CDR2 is YNFKEQ in the germline V gene. Participants came from fewer than 25 US areas, aged roughly 18 to 89 years. Categorization into cohorts depended on clinical history that participants reported. Resolution of symptoms, clearance, or two negative PCRs was present in recovered Cohort 3 donors.

V gene TRBV4-2 combines with J gene TRBJ1-1; maybe TRBD1 (5 bases). This TCR came from a man aged 35-49 years who had recovered from COVID-19. Specimen: PBMCs or T cells enriched from blood (not recorded which). The CDR3 is CASSGAGTEAFF. CDR3 DNA: TGTGCCAGCAGCGGGGCCGGCACTGAAGCTTTCTTT.